These 23 T cell receptor beta chains originate from one sample sequenced in a study of blood T cell repertoires in COVID-19. Profiling relied on immunoSEQ multiplex PCR, and the TCRdb table lists in-frame clones only, not all of them. This repertoire shows 140,000 to 150,000 clones, 80% to 90% found once; its top ten account for 8%. The sequenced material came from peripheral blood. The receptors shown here come from a woman in her sixties or seventies with COVID-19, enrolled during active disease.

The V gene is TRBV5-1, the J gene TRBJ1-5, with 10 bases identical to TRBD1. Germline CDR1 reads SGHRS; CDR2 reads YFSETQ. The CDR3 covers 15 residues. With 4 bases clipped from V and 6 bases from J, the junction kept 7 bases outside the gene matches. Written as DNA, the CDR3 is TGCGCCAGCAGCAAGGGGACAGGGGAAACTCAGCCCCAGCATTTT. Encoded protein: CASSKGTGETQPQHF.

Here the CDR3 DNA reads TGTGCCAGTAGTAATCAGTTAGGACAGGGTTTATCTAAGACTGAAGCTTTCTTT. Protein sequence: CASSNQLGQGLSKTEAFF. V gene TRBV19 combines with J gene TRBJ1-1, with TRBD1 matching over 8 bases. The CDR3 totals 18 residues. Trimming removed 4 bases from V and 5 bases from J; junction bases left unmatched: 18. Germline-derived CDR1 and CDR2 are LNHDA and SQIVND (reference sequence).

The chain links TRBV18 to TRBJ1-6; 11 nucleotides line up with TRBD1. V shed 1 base and J 2 bases; nucleotides not matched to a gene: 10. This CDR3 contains 20 residues. From germline, CDR1 is KGHSH and CDR2 LQKENI. As DNA, the CDR3 is TGTGCCAGCTCACCACGGAGAGGGACAGGGGGAAAACCCTATAATTCACCCCTCCACTTT. Encoded protein: CASSPRRGTGGKPYNSPLHF.

The V gene is TRBV7-3, the J gene TRBJ2-1; 10 positions agree with TRBD2. Germline V gene sequence: CDR1 SGHTA, CDR2 FQGTGA. This CDR3 comprises 15 residues. The J segment lost 7 bases and the V segment lost 1 base, leaving 4 bases of the junction unmatched. CDR3 protein: CASSLRSGGANEQFF. Written as DNA, the CDR3 is TGTGCCAGCAGCTTAAGGAGCGGGGGGGCAAATGAGCAGTTCTTC.

This clone showed up just a few times. V gene TRBV5-6 combines with J gene TRBJ1-1; unclear D gene. The CDR3 is made up of 14 amino acids. The V end lost 0 bases, the J end lost 3 bases, and 9 bases lay between the germline ends. CDR1 and CDR2 from the germline V gene are SGHDT and YYEEEE. For the CDR3, the DNA is TGTGCCAGCAGCTTGGGGAGGTCGGACACTGAAGCTTTCTTT. It encodes CASSLGRSDTEAFF. Supplemented by reference TRBV5-6 and TRBJ1-1, the full variable domain reads DAGVTQSPTHLIKTRGQQVTLRCSPKSGHDTVSWYQQALGQGPQFIFQYYEEEERQRGNFPDRFSGHQFPNYSSELNVNALLLGDSALYLCASSLGRSDTEAFFGQGTRLTVV.

The rearrangement joins TRBV28 to TRBJ1-2; no clear D. CDR1 MDHEN and CDR2 SYDVKM come from the germline V gene. CDR3 length: 12 residues. Trimming cost V 4 bases and J 2 bases, with 5 bases left between them. The chain's CDR3 is CASSSVNYGYTF. The CDR3 DNA sequence: TGTGCCAGCAGTTCGGTAAACTATGGCTACACCTTC.

The genes are TRBV2 and TRBJ2-5; 8 bases fit TRBD1. Germline-derived CDR1 and CDR2 are SNHLY and FYNNEI. The CDR3 has 15 residues. V lost 5 bases and J lost 0; bases outside the gene matches: 5. CDR3 in amino acids: CASSPGQAYQETQYF. The CDR3 DNA follows: TGTGCCAGCAGTCCGGGACAGGCATACCAAGAGACCCAGTACTTC. Using reference TRBV2 and TRBJ2-5 for the parts outside the CDR3, the full variable domain is EPEVTQTPSHQVTQMGQEVILRCVPISNHLYFYWYRQILGQKVEFLVSFYNNEISEKSEIFDDQFSVERPDGSNFTLKIRSTKLEDSAMYFCASSPGQAYQETQYFGPGTRLLVL.

In this sample, this clone turned up a few times. The chain combines TRBV6-1 with TRBJ1-5; D unresolved. Germline V gives CDR1 MNHNS, CDR2 SASEGT. The CDR3 loop spans 15 amino acids. V gave up 3 bases and J gave up 0 bases, with 9 bases separating them. This CDR3 reads CASSDVGISNQPQHF. The CDR3 DNA reads as TGTGCCAGCAGTGACGTCGGGATTAGCAATCAGCCCCAGCATTTT.

The chain is built from TRBV6-5 and TRBJ2-1; 13 bases match TRBD2. With 5 bases clipped from V and 9 bases from J, the junction kept 4 bases outside the gene matches. The CDR3 length is 14 residues. Germline CDR1 and CDR2: MNHEY and SVGAGI. CDR3 protein: CASSRTSGGGEQFF. The CDR3 DNA is TGTGCCAGCAGTAGGACTAGCGGGGGCGGTGAGCAGTTCTTC.

The gene calls are TRBV6-5 and TRBJ2-3, with 8 bases fitting TRBD2. Germline values: CDR1 MNHEY, CDR2 SVGAGI. V dropped 3 bases and J dropped 5; count of bases not matched to a gene: 7. The CDR3 consists of 15 residues. This CDR3 reads CASSYYPGGRDTQYF. CDR3 nucleotides: TGTGCCAGCAGTTATTACCCGGGGGGGCGAGATACGCAGTATTTT.

V and J are TRBV7-2 and TRBJ1-1, with TRBD1 matching 9 bases. The germline V gene encodes CDR1 SGHTA and CDR2 FQGNSA. This CDR3 is built from 13 residues. V trimming: 8 bases; J trimming: 5 bases; junction bases outside the gene matches: 6. CDR3 in amino acids: CASLGGTGTEAFF. The CDR3 bases are TGTGCCAGCCTGGGGGGGACAGGGACTGAAGCTTTCTTT.

V and J are TRBV5-8 and TRBJ2-5, with D perhaps matching TRBD1 (6 bases). This CDR3 is 14 amino acids long. Trimming removed 3 bases at V and 1 base at J, with 10 bases between. The germline V gene has CDR1 SGHTS and CDR2 YDEGEE. In DNA, the CDR3 is TGTGCCAGCAGCTGGCAAGGGGGCCAAGAGACCCAGTACTTC. Translated: CASSWQGGQETQYF. Looking up the rest from reference TRBV5-8 and TRBJ2-5 gives the full variable domain: EAGVTQSPTHLIKTRGQQATLRCSPISGHTSVYWYQQALGLGLQFLLWYDEGEERNRGNFPPRFSGRQFPNYSSELNVNALELEDSALYLCASSWQGGQETQYFGPGTRLLVL.

This chain uses TRBV9 with TRBJ1-2, with D possibly being TRBD1 (6 bases). The CDR3 spans 15 residues. The germline V gene has CDR1 SGDLS and CDR2 YYNGEE. V lost 3 bases, J lost 5 bases, and 17 bases lay in between. The CDR3 nucleotides read TGTGCCAGCAGCGAATCTACAGGGATTGGGTATGGCTACACCTTC. Protein: CASSESTGIGYGYTF.

The chain carries TRBV29-1 and TRBJ1-1; TRBD1 aligns across 8 bases. This CDR3 is 14 amino acids long. V lost 7 bases, J lost 3 bases, and 10 bases stayed unmatched. Per germline, CDR1 SQVTM and CDR2 ANQGSEA. CDR3 amino acids: CSDQTGVKDTEAFF. In DNA, the CDR3 is TGCAGCGACCAGACAGGGGTGAAAGACACTGAAGCTTTCTTT.

The chain uses TRBV6-5 and TRBJ1-1; possible D gene TRBD1, 5 bases. The germline V gene encodes CDR1 MNHEY and CDR2 SVGAGI. The CDR3 loop spans 15 amino acids. V dropped 5 bases and J dropped 2 bases, with 15 bases sitting between them. The CDR3 sequence: CASSQTQAANTEAFF. CDR3 in DNA: TGTGCCAGCAGTCAGACACAGGCGGCAAACACTGAAGCTTTCTTT.

This clone has at least ten counts. The rearrangement links TRBV29-1 to TRBJ2-7, with no clear D. Germline V lookup: CDR1 SQVTM, CDR2 ANQGSEA. Trimming cost V 6 bases and J 0 bases, with 15 bases left between them. CDR3 length: 14 amino acids. CDR3 DNA sequence: TGCAGCGTCCTATTCGACTTCTCCTCCTACGAGCAGTACTTC. Translation gives CSVLFDFSSYEQYF.

The V call is TRBV30, the J call TRBJ2-7, with TRBD1 identical over 8 bases. The CDR3 covers 16 residues. CDR1 GTSNPN and CDR2 SVGIG come from the germline V gene (reference sequence). V trimming: 4 bases; J trimming: 3 bases; junction bases outside the gene matches: 14. The CDR3 region is CAWTPSLGQGLYEQYF. CDR3 nucleotides: TGTGCCTGGACCCCCAGCCTCGGACAGGGACTCTACGAGCAGTACTTC.

Only one count was recorded for this clone. This chain joins TRBV5-5 and TRBJ2-3; D remains ambiguous. V was trimmed by 0 bases and J by 0 bases, leaving 5 bases between them. This CDR3 has 14 amino acids. Germline values: CDR1 SGHKS, CDR2 YYEKEE (reference sequence). The CDR3 nucleotides are TGTGCCAGCAGCTTGGTTCTCAGCACAGATACGCAGTATTTT. It yields the protein CASSLVLSTDTQYF.

The chain recombines TRBV18 with TRBJ1-1, with 7 positions matching TRBD1. CDR1 and CDR2 from the germline V gene are KGHSH and LQKENI. J lost 4 bases, V lost 3 bases, and 11 bases had no gene match. The CDR3 totals 16 residues. The CDR3 coding sequence is TGTGCCAGCTCACCGTGGCTAGGGGGCGGCGGCACTGAAGCTTTCTTT. Its translation is CASSPWLGGGGTEAFF.

This clone was counted once. The J gene is TRBJ1-1, the V gene TRBV5-1, with D possibly TRBD1 on 6 matching bases. V lost 0 bases to trimming and J lost 4 bases, with 13 bases between them. The CDR3 totals 15 residues. CDR1 is SGHRS, CDR2 YFSETQ, per germline. This CDR3 is CASSLEVAGATEAFF. In nucleotides, the CDR3 is TGCGCCAGCAGCTTGGAGGTCGCAGGGGCCACTGAAGCTTTCTTT.

The chain carries TRBV6-2 or TRBV6-3 and TRBJ2-1; 13 bases agree with TRBD2. This CDR3 has 15 residues. V lost 4 bases and J lost 7; bases outside the gene matches: 4. The germline V gene has CDR1 MNHEY and CDR2 SVGEGT. The CDR3 protein is CASSFTSGGANEQFF. CDR3 in DNA: TGTGCCAGCAGTTTCACTAGCGGGGGGGCAAATGAGCAGTTCTTC.

The chain combines TRBV7-2 with TRBJ2-3, with a possible D match to TRBD2 (5 bases). V was cut by 3 bases and J by 0 bases, with 13 bases left in between. Per the germline V gene, CDR1 is SGHTA and CDR2 is FQGNSA. This CDR3 contains 16 residues. The DNA of the CDR3 is TGTGCCAGCAGCTTTTCTAGCCCTCTTAGCACAGATACGCAGTATTTT. Amino acid sequence: CASSFSSPLSTDTQYF.

The chain employs TRBV13 and TRBJ2-1, with 10 bases lining up with TRBD1. The CDR3 extends over 14 amino acids. Germline V gives CDR1 PRHDT, CDR2 FYEKMQ (reference sequence). Germline trimming cut 5 bases from V and 5 bases from J; bases unmatched to any gene: 3. CDR3 in amino acids: CASSGQGVNNEQFF. The CDR3 bases are TGTGCCAGCAGCGGACAGGGGGTGAACAATGAGCAGTTCTTC.